A selection of T cell receptor beta chains follows, all from one sample in a study of cytomegalovirus exposure and HLA in healthy donors. Sequencing used immunoSEQ multiplex PCR; TCRdb keeps in-frame clones, though not all of them. This sample has fewer than 85,000 clones; approximately 90% occur once, and the top ten carry 3.5% to 4%. The sequencing input was PBMCs. The receptors come from a woman aged 18-29 years in good health and CMV-seropositive. Both conserved end residues are part of each CDR3. D genes are given only for firm matches. Only part of the rows carry a size: once, few, many, or a class if the clone is expanded.

CASSPRGWQETQYF | TGTGCCAGCTCTCCTCGGGGGTGGCAGGAGACCCAGTACTTC | TRBV28 | - | - | TRBJ2-5
CASSLASGGSTDTQYF | TGTGCCAGCAGCTTGGCTAGCGGGGGGAGCACAGATACGCAGTATTTT | TRBV7-2 | - | TRBD2 | TRBJ2-3
CASSSGSGYEQYF | TGTGCCAGTAGTAGCGGGAGTGGTTACGAGCAGTACTTC | TRBV19 | - | TRBD2 | TRBJ2-7
CASSQRSGFNEKLFF | TGCGCCAGCAGCCAAAGAAGCGGATTCAATGAAAAACTGTTTTTT | TRBV4-1 | - | - | TRBJ1-4
CASRVSGDTDTQYF | TGTGCCAGTAGGGTGTCGGGGGACACAGATACGCAGTATTTT | TRBV19 | - | - | TRBJ2-3
CASSPTSTGKETQYF | TGCGCCAGCAGCCCCACCTCGACAGGGAAAGAGACCCAGTACTTC | TRBV5-1 | - | TRBD1 | TRBJ2-5
CASSFERREGSDTQYF | TGTGCCAGCAGTTTTGAGAGGCGGGAGGGATCAGATACGCAGTATTTT | TRBV28 | - | TRBD2 | TRBJ2-3
CASSVEGDQQYF | TGTGCCAGCAGCGTAGAGGGGGATCAGCAGTACTTC | TRBV9 | - | - | TRBJ2-7
CASSLEFGGGYEQYF | TGTGCCAGCAGCTTAGAGTTTGGGGGGGGCTACGAGCAGTACTTC | TRBV7-2 | - | TRBD2 | TRBJ2-7
CASHRDIYNEQFF | TGCGCCAGCCACCGGGACATATACAATGAGCAGTTCTTC | TRBV5-1 | - | - | TRBJ2-1
CSASSGSPLHF | TGCAGTGCTAGTTCCGGTTCACCCCTCCACTTT | TRBV20-1 | - | - | TRBJ1-6
CASSLGSSGTYEQYF | TGTGCCAGCAGCTTAGGGTCTAGCGGTACCTACGAGCAGTACTTC | TRBV7-9 | - | TRBD2 | TRBJ2-7
CASSATLARHNEQFF | TGTGCCAGCAGTGCAACCTTAGCGAGGCACAATGAGCAGTTCTTC | TRBV27 | few | - | TRBJ2-1
CASSPGLGNTGELFF | TGTGCCAGCAGCCCGGGACTAGGGAACACCGGGGAGCTGTTTTTT | TRBV11-2 | - | TRBD2 | TRBJ2-2
CASVSARGGRVPGLLQITDTQYF | TGTGCCAGCGTTTCTGCCCGGGGGGGTCGGGTCCCAGGCCTCCTCCAAATCACAGATACGCAGTATTTT | TRBV9 | - | TRBD2 | TRBJ2-3
CASRRTPADTQYF | TGTGCCAGCCGGAGAACCCCGGCAGATACGCAGTATTTT | TRBV2 | few | - | TRBJ2-3
CASSFPASNEQFF | TGTGCCAGCAGTTTCCCCGCGAGTAATGAGCAGTTCTTC | TRBV28 | - | - | TRBJ2-1
CAISQRPSADTQYF | TGTGCCATCAGCCAGCGGCCATCCGCAGATACGCAGTATTTT | TRBV10-3 | - | - | TRBJ2-3
CASRSGASGAYEQYF | TGTGCCAGCAGATCCGGGGCTAGCGGAGCCTACGAGCAGTACTTC | TRBV6-1 | - | TRBD2 | TRBJ2-7
CASSSGADNTEAFF | TGCGCCAGCAGCAGCGGGGCCGACAACACTGAAGCTTTCTTT | TRBV5-1 | - | - | TRBJ1-1
CASSFGQDNQPQHF | TGTGCCAGCAGTTTTGGACAGGACAATCAGCCCCAGCATTTT | TRBV6-6 | - | TRBD1 | TRBJ1-5
CASGQGEYQPQHF | TGTGCCAGCGGGCAGGGGGAGTATCAGCCCCAGCATTTT | TRBV6-1 | - | TRBD1 | TRBJ1-5